This is a list of T cell receptor beta chains from one sample in a study of Ad26.COV2.S vaccination and SARS-CoV-2 variants. Method: immunoSEQ multiplex PCR; TCRdb's copy keeps in-frame clones and lacks some. The sample carries about 420,000 clones, around 89% recorded once. Sequencing was performed on peripheral blood, taken in a trial of Ad26.COV2.S vaccine versus placebo. The receptors originated from a person between 18 and 65 years old who received the Ad26.COV2.S COVID-19 vaccine or a placebo. CDR3s include the opening cysteine and the closing phenylalanine or tryptophan. The order of the fields is V gene, D gene, J gene, clone size, CDR3 protein, CDR3 DNA. A D gene is named only where the DNA matches it firmly. Rows give clone size only sometimes, using once, few, many, or a class for an expanded clone.

TRBV3-1/TRBV3-2	TRBD2	TRBJ2-2	once	CASSPTRGAGELFF	TGTGCCAGCAGCCCAACCCGGGGGGCCGGGGAGCTGTTTTTT
TRBV5-1	TRBD1	TRBJ2-7	NA	CASSWTGQGYEQYF	TGCGCCAGCAGCTGGACGGGACAGGGCTACGAGCAGTACTTC
TRBV20-1	NA	TRBJ2-3	NA	CSASFRFTDTQYF	TGCAGTGCTAGTTTCAGATTCACAGATACGCAGTATTTT
TRBV7-9	TRBD2	TRBJ2-1	once	CASSLERLARYNEQFF	TGTGCCAGCAGCTTGGAGAGACTAGCGAGATACAATGAGCAGTTCTTC
TRBV29-1	TRBD1	TRBJ2-7	NA	CSVEEGQGFSYEQYF	TGCAGCGTTGAGGAGGGACAGGGATTCTCCTACGAGCAGTACTTC
TRBV11-2	TRBD1	TRBJ1-2	NA	CASSNMDRGLPRGYTF	TGTGCCAGCAGCAATATGGACAGGGGGCTCCCTCGGGGCTACACCTTC
TRBV7-9	NA	TRBJ1-1	NA	CASSPGRPDGAFF	TGTGCCAGCAGCCCCGGAAGGCCTGACGGGGCTTTCTTT
TRBV5-4	TRBD1	TRBJ2-5	NA	CASSLEGGGYETQYF	TGTGCCAGCAGCTTGGAAGGGGGCGGTTATGAGACCCAGTACTTC
TRBV24-1	TRBD1	TRBJ2-7	NA	CATSDSDRLEAEQYF	TGTGCCACCAGTGATTCGGACAGGCTCGAAGCCGAGCAGTACTTC
TRBV7-6	NA	TRBJ2-7	NA	CASSSTGEQYF	TGTGCCAGCAGCTCAACCGGCGAGCAGTACTTC
TRBV7-8	NA	TRBJ2-3	NA	CASSLSLTDTQYF	TGTGCCAGCAGCTTATCCCTCACAGATACGCAGTATTTT
TRBV9	NA	TRBJ2-2	once	CASSVTSTTGELFF	TGTGCCAGCAGCGTAACCTCGACGACCGGGGAGCTGTTTTTT
TRBV7-9	NA	TRBJ2-7	NA	CASSPSGVEQYF	TGTGCCAGCAGCCCTTCGGGGGTCGAGCAGTACTTC
TRBV9	NA	TRBJ1-1	NA	CASSGTALSEAFF	TGTGCCAGCAGCGGGACAGCACTATCTGAAGCTTTCTTT
TRBV7-2	NA	TRBJ2-7	NA	CASTSTVYEQYF	TGTGCCAGCACCAGTACAGTCTACGAGCAGTACTTC
TRBV13	NA	TRBJ2-7	NA	CASSWGNRAEQYF	TGTGCCAGCAGCTGGGGCAACAGGGCCGAGCAGTACTTC
TRBV3-1/TRBV3-2	NA	TRBJ1-1	NA	CASSQVPGMGAFF	TGTGCCAGCAGTCAAGTTCCCGGGATGGGGGCTTTCTTT
TRBV27	TRBD2	TRBJ2-1	NA	CASSYSGGAHNEQFF	TGTGCCAGCAGCTATAGCGGGGGGGCCCACAATGAGCAGTTCTTC
TRBV7-8	TRBD1	TRBJ1-4	NA	CASSFVGRRDSYEKLFF	TGTGCCAGCAGCTTTGTGGGTCGCCGGGACAGCTATGAAAAACTGTTTTTT
TRBV27	NA	TRBJ2-5	NA	CASRRIAPEQETQYF	TGTGCCAGCAGACGGATTGCGCCAGAACAAGAGACCCAGTACTTC
TRBV12-3/TRBV12-4	NA	TRBJ1-2	NA	CASSFNGVGGYTF	TGTGCCAGCAGTTTCAACGGGGTTGGAGGCTACACCTTC
TRBV7-2	TRBD2	TRBJ2-5	NA	CASSLVASGAQETQYF	TGTGCCAGCAGCTTAGTGGCTAGCGGGGCCCAAGAGACCCAGTACTTC
TRBV29-1	NA	TRBJ2-1	once	CSVEAKSLAYEQFF	TGCAGCGTTGAAGCCAAGTCCCTAGCCTATGAGCAGTTCTTC
TRBV2	NA	TRBJ2-2	NA	CASSDYVEEFQAGELFF	TGTGCCAGCAGTGATTATGTAGAGGAGTTTCAGGCCGGGGAGCTGTTTTTT
TRBV6-5	TRBD1	TRBJ2-7	NA	CASHLRDRGYEQYF	TGTGCCAGCCATCTCCGGGACAGGGGGTACGAGCAGTACTTC
TRBV3-1/TRBV3-2	NA	TRBJ2-3	NA	CASSPTSSVAIF	TGTGCCAGCAGCCCAACTAGTAGCGTTGCGATCTTT
TRBV19	NA	TRBJ2-3	once	CASRSGRGRWSTDTQYF	TGTGCCAGTAGAAGTGGTAGAGGACGGTGGAGCACAGATACGCAGTATTTT
TRBV2	NA	TRBJ1-6	NA	CASSAARQGLVVSSPHF	TGTGCCAGCAGTGCCGCCAGGCAGGGCCTCGTTGTTTCAAGTCCCCACTTT
TRBV28	TRBD2	TRBJ2-5	NA	CASSFGLAGAQETQYF	TGTGCCAGCAGTTTTGGACTAGCGGGGGCTCAAGAGACCCAGTACTTC
TRBV4-1	NA	TRBJ2-3	NA	CASSQDGPQRPIDTQYF	TGCGCCAGCAGCCAAGACGGTCCACAGCGCCCTATAGATACGCAGTATTTT
TRBV9	NA	TRBJ1-1	NA	CASSAGVNTEAFF	TGTGCCAGCAGTGCAGGGGTGAACACTGAAGCTTTCTTT
TRBV6-6	TRBD2	TRBJ2-2	NA	CASSPHYSGGGTGELFF	TGTGCCAGCAGTCCCCACTATAGCGGGGGGGGTACCGGGGAGCTGTTTTTT
TRBV28	TRBD2	TRBJ2-3	NA	CASSSLAGGSDTQYF	TGTGCCAGCAGTTCACTAGCGGGGGGCTCAGATACGCAGTATTTT
TRBV9	NA	TRBJ2-3	NA	CASSVGPSTDTQYF	TGTGCCAGCAGCGTAGGGCCTAGCACAGATACGCAGTATTTT
TRBV6-5	TRBD1	TRBJ2-7	NA	CASSPGQIYEQYF	TGTGCCAGCAGTCCGGGACAGATCTACGAGCAGTACTTC
TRBV19	NA	TRBJ1-1	once	CASNPSSQLTEAFF	TGTGCCAGTAACCCCTCCTCCCAACTTACTGAAGCTTTCTTT
TRBV3-1/TRBV3-2	NA	TRBJ2-1	NA	CASSHLNEQFF	TGTGCCAGCAGCCATTTGAATGAGCAGTTCTTC
TRBV14	NA	TRBJ2-1	once	CASRSGQSGSYNEQFF	TGTGCCAGCAGGAGCGGACAGTCCGGCTCCTACAATGAGCAGTTCTTC
TRBV28	NA	TRBJ1-3	NA	CASSFFGPEGNTIYF	TGTGCCAGCAGTTTTTTTGGGCCAGAAGGAAACACCATATATTTT